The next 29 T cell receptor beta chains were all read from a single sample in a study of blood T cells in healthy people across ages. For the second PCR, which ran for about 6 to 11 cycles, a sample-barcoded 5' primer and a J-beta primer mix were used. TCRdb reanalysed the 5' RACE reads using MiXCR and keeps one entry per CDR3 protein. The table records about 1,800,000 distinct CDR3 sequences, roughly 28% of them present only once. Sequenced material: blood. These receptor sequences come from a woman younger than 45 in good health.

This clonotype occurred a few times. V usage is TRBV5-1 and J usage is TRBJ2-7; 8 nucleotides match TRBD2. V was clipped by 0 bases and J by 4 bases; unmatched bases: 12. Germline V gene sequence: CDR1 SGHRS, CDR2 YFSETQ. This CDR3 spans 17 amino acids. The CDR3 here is CASSLGAISGGLYEQYF. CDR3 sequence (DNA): TGCGCCAGCAGCTTGGGAGCTATAAGCGGGGGACTGTACGAGCAGTACTTC.

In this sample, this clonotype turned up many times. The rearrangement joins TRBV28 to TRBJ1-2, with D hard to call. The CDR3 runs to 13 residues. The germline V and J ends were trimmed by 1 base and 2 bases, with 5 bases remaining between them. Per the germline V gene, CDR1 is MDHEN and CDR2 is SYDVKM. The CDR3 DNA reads TGTGCCAGCAGTTTATCACAGAACTATGGCTACACCTTC. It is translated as CASSLSQNYGYTF.

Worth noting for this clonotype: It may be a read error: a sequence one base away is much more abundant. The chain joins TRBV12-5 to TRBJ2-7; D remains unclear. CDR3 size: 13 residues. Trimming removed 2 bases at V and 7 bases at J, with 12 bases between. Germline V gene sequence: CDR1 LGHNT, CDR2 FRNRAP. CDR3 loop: CASGLSQNNEQYF. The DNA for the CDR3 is TGTGCTAGTGGTTTGAGCCAAAACAATGAGCAGTACTTC.

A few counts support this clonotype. CDR3 bases: TGTGCCAGCAGCTCGGGAAGTGGGACTAACTATGGCTACACCTTC. This translates into CASSSGSGTNYGYTF. J is TRBJ1-2 and V is TRBV7-2, with no clear D. Trimming shortened V by 4 bases and J by 0 bases, and 12 bases separated the two germline ends. The CDR3 has 15 residues. Germline lookup yields CDR1 SGHTA and CDR2 FQGNSA.

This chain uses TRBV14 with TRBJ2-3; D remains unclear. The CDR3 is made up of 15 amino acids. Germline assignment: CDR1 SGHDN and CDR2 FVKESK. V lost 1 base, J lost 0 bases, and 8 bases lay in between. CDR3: CASSQVGRSTDTQYF. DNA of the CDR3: TGTGCCAGCAGCCAAGTCGGCAGGAGCACAGATACGCAGTATTTT.

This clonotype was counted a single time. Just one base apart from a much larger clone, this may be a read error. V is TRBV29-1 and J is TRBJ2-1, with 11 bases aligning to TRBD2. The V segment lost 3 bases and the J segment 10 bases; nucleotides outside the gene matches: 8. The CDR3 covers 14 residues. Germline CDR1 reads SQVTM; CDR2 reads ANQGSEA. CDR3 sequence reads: CSVDLGTSGYEQFF. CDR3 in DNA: TGCAGCGTTGATCTTGGGACTAGCGGTTACGAGCAGTTCTTC.

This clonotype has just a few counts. The CDR3 bases are TGTGCCAGCACCCCGCAGAGAAGGGGTATCTATGGCTACACCTTC. Encoded protein: CASTPQRRGIYGYTF. V usage is TRBV5-6 and J usage is TRBJ1-2, with a tentative D call TRBD1 (5 bases). CDR3 size: 15 residues. Germline V CDR1 and CDR2: SGHDT, YYEEEE. The V gene lost 6 bases and the J gene lost 4 bases, with 19 bases spanning the gap.

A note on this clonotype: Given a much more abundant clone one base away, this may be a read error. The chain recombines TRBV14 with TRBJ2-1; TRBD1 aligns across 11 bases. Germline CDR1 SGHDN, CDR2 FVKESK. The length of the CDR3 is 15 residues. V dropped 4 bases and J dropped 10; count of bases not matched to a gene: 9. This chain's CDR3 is CASSLRDRGSYEQFF. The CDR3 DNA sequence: TGTGCCAGCAGCCTCCGGGACAGGGGGTCCTACGAGCAGTTCTTC.

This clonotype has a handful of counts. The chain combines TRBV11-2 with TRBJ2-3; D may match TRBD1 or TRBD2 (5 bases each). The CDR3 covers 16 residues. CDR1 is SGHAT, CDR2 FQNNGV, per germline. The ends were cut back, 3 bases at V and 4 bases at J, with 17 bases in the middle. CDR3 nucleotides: TGTGCCAGCAGCTTTGTTTGGGACCCGCACCCAGATACGCAGTATTTT. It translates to CASSFVWDPHPDTQYF. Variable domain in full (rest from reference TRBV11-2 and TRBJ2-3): EAGVAQSPRYKIIEKRQSVAFWCNPISGHATLYWYQQILGQGPKLLIQFQNNGVVDDSQLPKDRFSAERLKGVDSTLKIQPAKLEDSAVYLCASSFVWDPHPDTQYFGPGTRLTVL.

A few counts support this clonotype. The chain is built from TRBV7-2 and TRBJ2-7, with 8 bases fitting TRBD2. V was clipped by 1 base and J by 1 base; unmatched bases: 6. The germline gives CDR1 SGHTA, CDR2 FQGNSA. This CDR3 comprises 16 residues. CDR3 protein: CASSLEWAGGSYEQYF. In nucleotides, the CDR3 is TGTGCCAGCAGCTTAGAGTGGGCGGGAGGTTCCTACGAGCAGTACTTC.

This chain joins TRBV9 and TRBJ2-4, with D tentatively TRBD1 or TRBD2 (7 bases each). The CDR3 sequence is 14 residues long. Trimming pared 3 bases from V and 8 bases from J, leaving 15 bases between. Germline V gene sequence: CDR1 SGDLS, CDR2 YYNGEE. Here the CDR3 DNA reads TGTGCCAGCAGCGACGGACAGGCGGGGGACATTCAGTACTTC. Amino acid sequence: CASSDGQAGDIQYF.

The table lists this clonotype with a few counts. CDR3 nucleotide sequence: TGCAGTGCTAGAGGCCGATGGAGGTCCGGGAGGGCGCAGTACTTC. This encodes CSARGRWRSGRAQYF. The genes are TRBV20-1 and TRBJ2-7; 8 bases agree with TRBD2. The V gene's germline CDR1 is DFQATT and CDR2 SNEGSKA (reference sequence). Trimming at V came to 1 base and at J to 9 bases, leaving 14 bases not matched to a gene. The CDR3 is 15 residues long.

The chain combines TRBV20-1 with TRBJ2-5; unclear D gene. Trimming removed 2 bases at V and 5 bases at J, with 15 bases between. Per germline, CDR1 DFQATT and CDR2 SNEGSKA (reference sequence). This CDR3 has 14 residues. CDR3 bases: TGCAGTGCTAGACCCAGCGAGCTGCGGGAGACCCAGTACTTC. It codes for CSARPSELRETQYF.

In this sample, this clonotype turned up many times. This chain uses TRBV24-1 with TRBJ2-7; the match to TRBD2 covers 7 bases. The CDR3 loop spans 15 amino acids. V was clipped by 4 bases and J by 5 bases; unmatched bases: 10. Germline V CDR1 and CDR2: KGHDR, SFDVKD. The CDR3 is CATSDSRTSRNEQYF. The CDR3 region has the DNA TGTGCCACCAGTGACAGTCGGACTAGTCGGAACGAGCAGTACTTC.

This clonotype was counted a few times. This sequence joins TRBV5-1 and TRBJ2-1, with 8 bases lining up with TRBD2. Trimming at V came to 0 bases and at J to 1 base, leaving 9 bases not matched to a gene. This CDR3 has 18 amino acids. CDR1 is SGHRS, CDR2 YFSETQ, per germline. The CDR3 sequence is CASSLGTSPELSYNEQFF. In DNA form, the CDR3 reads TGCGCCAGCAGCTTGGGGACTAGCCCCGAACTGTCCTACAATGAGCAGTTCTTC.

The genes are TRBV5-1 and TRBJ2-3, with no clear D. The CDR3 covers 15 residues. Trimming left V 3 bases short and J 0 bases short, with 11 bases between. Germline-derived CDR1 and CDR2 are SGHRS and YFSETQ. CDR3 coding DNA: TGCGCCAGCAGCTCAGGAGAAGATAGCACAGATACGCAGTATTTT. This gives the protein CASSSGEDSTDTQYF.

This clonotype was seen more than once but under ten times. CDR3 amino acids: CSVERQATNYGYTF. Here the CDR3 DNA reads TGCAGCGTTGAACGACAGGCAACTAACTATGGCTACACCTTC. V usage is TRBV29-1 and J usage is TRBJ1-2; the D gene is possibly TRBD1 (6 bases). Trimming stripped 2 bases from V and 0 bases from J, with 10 bases between. CDR3 length: 14 residues. CDR1 is SQVTM, CDR2 ANQGSEA, per germline. Supplemented by reference TRBV29-1 and TRBJ1-2, the full variable domain reads SAVISQKPSRDICQRGTSLTIQCQVDSQVTMMFWYRQQPGQSLTLIATANQGSEATYESGFVIDKFPISRPNLTFSTLTVSNMSPEDSSIYLCSVERQATNYGYTFGSGTRLTVV.

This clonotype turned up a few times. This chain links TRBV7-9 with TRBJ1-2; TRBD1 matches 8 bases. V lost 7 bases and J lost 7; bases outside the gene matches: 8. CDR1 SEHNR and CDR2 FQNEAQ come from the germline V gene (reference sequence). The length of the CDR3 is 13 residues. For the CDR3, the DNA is TGTGCCAGCACGATGACAGGGGCAAGTGGCTACACCTTC. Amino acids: CASTMTGASGYTF. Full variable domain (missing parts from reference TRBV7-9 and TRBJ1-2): DTGVSQNPRHKITKRGQNVTFRCDPISEHNRLYWYRQTLGQGPEFLTYFQNEAQLEKSRLLSDRFSAERPKGSFSTLEIQRTEQGDSAMYLCASTMTGASGYTFGSGTRLTVV.

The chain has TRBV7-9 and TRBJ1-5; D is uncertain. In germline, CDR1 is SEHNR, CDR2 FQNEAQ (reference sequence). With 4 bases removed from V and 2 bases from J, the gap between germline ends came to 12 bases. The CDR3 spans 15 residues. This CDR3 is CASSYSLSGNQPQHF. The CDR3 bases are TGTGCCAGCAGCTACAGCTTATCGGGCAATCAGCCCCAGCATTTT. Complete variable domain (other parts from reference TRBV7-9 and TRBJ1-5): DTGVSQNPRHKITKRGQNVTFRCDPISEHNRLYWYRQTLGQGPEFLTYFQNEAQLEKSRLLSDRFSAERPKGSFSTLEIQRTEQGDSAMYLCASSYSLSGNQPQHFGDGTRLSIL.

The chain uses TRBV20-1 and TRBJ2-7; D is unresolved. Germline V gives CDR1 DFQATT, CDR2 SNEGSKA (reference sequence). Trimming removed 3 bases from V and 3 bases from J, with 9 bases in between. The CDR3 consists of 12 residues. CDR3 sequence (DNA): TGCAGTGCTAGGGTTCTGGACTACGAGCAGTACTTC. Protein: CSARVLDYEQYF.

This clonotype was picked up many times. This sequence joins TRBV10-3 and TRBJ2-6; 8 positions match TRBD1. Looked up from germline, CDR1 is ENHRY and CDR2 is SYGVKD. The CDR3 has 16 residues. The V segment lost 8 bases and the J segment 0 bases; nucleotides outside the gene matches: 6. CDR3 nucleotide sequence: TGTGCCATCGGGGACAGGTTTAGCTCTGGGGCCAACGTCCTGACTTTC. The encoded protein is CAIGDRFSSGANVLTF.

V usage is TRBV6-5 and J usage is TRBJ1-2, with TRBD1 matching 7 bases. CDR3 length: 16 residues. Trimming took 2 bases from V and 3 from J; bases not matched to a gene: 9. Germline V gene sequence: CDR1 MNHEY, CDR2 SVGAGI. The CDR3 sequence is CASSYLTDRVYYGYTF. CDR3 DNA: TGTGCCAGCAGTTACCTTACCGACAGGGTGTACTATGGCTACACCTTC.

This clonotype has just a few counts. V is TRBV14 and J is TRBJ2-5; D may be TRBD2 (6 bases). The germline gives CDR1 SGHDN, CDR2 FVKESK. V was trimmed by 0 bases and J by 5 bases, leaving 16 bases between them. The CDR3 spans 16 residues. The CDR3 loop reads CASSQERAIAVETQYF. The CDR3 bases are TGTGCCAGCAGCCAAGAAAGGGCCATAGCGGTGGAGACCCAGTACTTC.

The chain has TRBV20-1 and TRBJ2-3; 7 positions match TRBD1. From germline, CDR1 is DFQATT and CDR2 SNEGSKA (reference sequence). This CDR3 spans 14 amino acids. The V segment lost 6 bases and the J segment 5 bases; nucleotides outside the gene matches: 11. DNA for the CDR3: TGCAGTGCCCGTCAAGGACAGGCTCAAGATACGCAGTATTTT. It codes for CSARQGQAQDTQYF.

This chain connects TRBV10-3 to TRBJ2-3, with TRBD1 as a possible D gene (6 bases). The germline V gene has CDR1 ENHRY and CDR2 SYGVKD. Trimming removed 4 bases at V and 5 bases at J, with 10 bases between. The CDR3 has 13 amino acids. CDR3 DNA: TGTGCCATCAGTGTCGAGGGGGAAGATACGCAGTATTTT. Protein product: CAISVEGEDTQYF.

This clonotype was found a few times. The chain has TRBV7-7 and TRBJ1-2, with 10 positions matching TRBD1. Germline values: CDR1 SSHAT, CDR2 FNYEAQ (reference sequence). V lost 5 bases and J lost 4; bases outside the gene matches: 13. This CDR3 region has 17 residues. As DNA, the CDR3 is TGTGCCAGCAGCCCCCTCTCGGGACAGGGGTATAGCTATGGCTACACCTTC. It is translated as CASSPLSGQGYSYGYTF.

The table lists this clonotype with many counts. For the CDR3, the DNA is TGCAGCGTTGAAGGCGTAGCGGGAGAGACCCAGTACTTC. This gives the protein CSVEGVAGETQYF. The chain uses TRBV29-1 and TRBJ2-5, with 7 positions matching TRBD2. V was clipped by 1 base and J by 4 bases; unmatched bases: 3. Per germline, CDR1 SQVTM and CDR2 ANQGSEA. The CDR3 extends over 13 amino acids.

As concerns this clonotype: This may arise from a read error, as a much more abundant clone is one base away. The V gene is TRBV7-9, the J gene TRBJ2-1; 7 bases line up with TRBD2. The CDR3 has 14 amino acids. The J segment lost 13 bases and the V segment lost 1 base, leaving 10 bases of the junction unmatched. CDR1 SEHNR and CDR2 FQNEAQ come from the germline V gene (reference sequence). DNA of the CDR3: TGTGCCAGCAGCTTAGAGGCGGGGGAAGAGACCCAGTTCTTC. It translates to CASSLEAGEETQFF.

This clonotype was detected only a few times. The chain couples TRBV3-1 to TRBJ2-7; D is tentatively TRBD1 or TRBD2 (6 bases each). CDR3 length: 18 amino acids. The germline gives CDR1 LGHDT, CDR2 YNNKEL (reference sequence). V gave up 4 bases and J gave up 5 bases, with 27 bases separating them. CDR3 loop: CASSRRPPTGGGLNEQYF. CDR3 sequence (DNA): TGTGCCAGCAGCCGGAGACCTCCGACAGGAGGGGGGCTCAACGAGCAGTACTTC.